The present T cell receptor beta chain was sequenced within a study of blood T cells in healthy people across ages. The total RNA that was extracted per sample amounted to at least 5.5 micrograms. This clonotype was detected a few times. Its antigen is not identified. Study-level findings and limits: More naive CD4+ cells and higher diversity marked long-lived donors relative to aged donors. With age, beta diversity per million T cells declined roughly linearly, significantly by 30 to 50.

The germline gives CDR1 SNHLY, CDR2 FYNNEI. There are 14 residues in the CDR3. Unmatched junction bases numbered 6, after V lost 7 bases and J lost 0 bases. Through a sample-barcoded 5' primer and a J-beta primer mix, a second PCR was run for roughly 7 to 11 cycles. Carrying 12 random nucleotides, a template-switch adaptor labeled each individual cDNA molecule. Using its own MiXCR run on the 5' RACE reads, TCRdb lists one record per CDR3 protein. The sample holds 1,500,000 or so distinct CDR3 sequences, approximately 63% seen once. The chain couples TRBV2 to TRBJ2-7; 7 nucleotides line up with TRBD1. Sequencing was carried out using blood. The source of this sequence is a man between 18 and 29 years old in good health. The CDR3 reads CASTSDRLSYEQYF. CDR3 nucleotides: TGTGCCAGCACCTCGGACAGGCTCTCCTACGAGCAGTACTTC.